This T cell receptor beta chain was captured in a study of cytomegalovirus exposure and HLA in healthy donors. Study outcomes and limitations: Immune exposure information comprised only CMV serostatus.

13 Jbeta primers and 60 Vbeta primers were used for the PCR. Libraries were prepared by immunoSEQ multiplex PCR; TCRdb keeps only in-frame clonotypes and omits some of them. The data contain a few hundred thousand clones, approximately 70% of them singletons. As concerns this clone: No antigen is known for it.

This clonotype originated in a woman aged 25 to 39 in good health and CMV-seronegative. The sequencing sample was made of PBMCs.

The CDR3 region is CASSSPDYTDTQYF. In nucleotides, the CDR3 is TGTGCCAGCAGTTCCCCCGACTACACAGATACGCAGTATTTT. The genes are TRBV6-5 and TRBJ2-3; D might be TRBD2 (5 bases). The V end lost 4 bases, the J end lost 2 bases, and 10 bases lay between the germline ends. The CDR3 has 14 amino acids. CDR1 MNHEY and CDR2 SVGAGI come from the germline V gene.